The 8 T cell receptor beta chains presented below share a single source sample, sequenced in a study of T cell changes during pregnancy in multiple sclerosis. Clones were sequenced by immunoSEQ multiplex PCR, and TCRdb holds only the in-frame ones, with some missing. The table records fewer than 45,000 clones, roughly nine tenths of them present only once. This sample comprised peripheral blood, obtained in the third trimester of pregnancy. The receptors were sampled from a female donor in good health, enrolled as a control in a pregnancy study.

The genes are TRBV5-8 and TRBJ1-1, with D perhaps TRBD1 (5 bases). Germline CDR1 SGHTS, CDR2 YDEGEE. The CDR3 consists of 14 residues. V gave up 1 base and J gave up 3 bases, with 10 bases separating them. This chain's CDR3 is CASSLNGAHTEAFF. In DNA, the CDR3 is TGTGCCAGCAGCTTGAATGGGGCGCACACTGAAGCTTTCTTT.

The chain carries TRBV11-3 and TRBJ2-3, with D possibly being TRBD2 (6 bases). The germline gives CDR1 SGHNT, CDR2 YENEEA. This CDR3 has 14 residues. V lost 1 base to trimming and J lost 6 bases, with 11 bases between them. The CDR3 DNA reads TGTGCCAGCAGCTTAGGACACGGAGGGGATACGCAGTATTTT. Translating it yields CASSLGHGGDTQYF. The whole variable domain, remainder taken from reference TRBV11-3 and TRBJ2-3, is EAGVVQSPRYKIIEKKQPVAFWCNPISGHNTLYWYLQNLGQGPELLIRYENEEAVDDSQLPKDRFSAERLKGVDSTLKIQPAELGDSAVYLCASSLGHGGDTQYFGPGTRLTVL.

The V and J genes are TRBV5-4 and TRBJ2-3; 12 bases line up with TRBD1. The V segment lost 4 bases and the J segment 3 bases; nucleotides outside the gene matches: 6. CDR1 and CDR2 from the germline V gene are SGHNT and YYREEE (reference sequence). This CDR3 comprises 16 residues. For the CDR3, the DNA is TGTGCCAGCAGCCCAGGGACAGGGGGCCGGACAGATACGCAGTATTTT. Amino acids: CASSPGTGGRTDTQYF.

The chain has TRBV5-6 and TRBJ2-5; tentatively, D is TRBD2 (7 bases). This CDR3 comprises 15 residues. V shed 4 bases and J shed 5 bases, with 18 bases lying between them. The germline V gene encodes CDR1 SGHDT and CDR2 YYEEEE. The DNA for the CDR3 is TGTGCCAGCAGCCCGTTGGGGGGGGCCGGGGAGACCCAGTACTTC. It translates to CASSPLGGAGETQYF. Based on the CDR3 plus reference TRBV5-6 and TRBJ2-5, the full variable domain is DAGVTQSPTHLIKTRGQQVTLRCSPKSGHDTVSWYQQALGQGPQFIFQYYEEEERQRGNFPDRFSGHQFPNYSSELNVNALLLGDSALYLCASSPLGGAGETQYFGPGTRLLVL.

This clone was counted between two and nine times. This sequence joins TRBV9 and TRBJ2-1; 14 bases are shared with TRBD2. This CDR3 has 15 residues. Per germline, CDR1 SGDLS and CDR2 YYNGEE. The J segment lost 5 bases and the V segment lost 7 bases, leaving 5 bases of the junction unmatched. The CDR3 region is CASVQGLAGDNEQFF. CDR3 DNA: TGTGCCAGCGTGCAGGGACTAGCGGGAGACAATGAGCAGTTCTTC.

The chain couples TRBV6-4 to TRBJ2-6; D gene ambiguous. This CDR3 contains 16 residues. Germline CDR1 MRHNA, CDR2 SNTAGT. Between the trimmed V and J ends, which lost 3 bases and 5 bases, there was a span of 14 bases. CDR3 region: CASSDTRQSRANVLTF. DNA for the CDR3: TGTGCCAGCAGTGATACACGACAAAGTCGGGCCAACGTCCTGACTTTC.

J is TRBJ1-2 and V is TRBV18; D is undetermined. The CDR3 is 18 amino acids. The V gene lost 6 bases and the J gene lost 6 bases, with 29 bases spanning the gap. CDR1 is KGHSH, CDR2 LQKENI, per germline. The chain's CDR3 is CASSPTSAQSFPSNGYTF. The CDR3 bases are TGTGCCAGCTCCCCCACTAGCGCCCAATCTTTCCCGTCCAATGGCTACACCTTC.

The rearrangement links TRBV11-2 to TRBJ2-7, with D hard to call. This CDR3 is built from 12 residues. Germline V gives CDR1 SGHAT, CDR2 FQNNGV. V shed 3 bases and J shed 2 bases, with 5 bases lying between them. CDR3 loop: CASSLRTYEQYF. The CDR3, as DNA: TGTGCCAGCAGCTTGAGAACCTACGAGCAGTACTTC.